These 2 T cell receptor beta chains came from one sample sequenced in a study of blood T cell repertoires in COVID-19. Repertoires were generated with immunoSEQ multiplex PCR, while TCRdb's copy carries only in-frame clones and drops some. There are some 330,000 clones in the sample; around 87% occur only once, and around 2% lies in the top ten. Input material: PBMCs or T cells enriched from blood (not recorded which). These receptors were collected from a man in his forties in a cohort exposed to, infected with or recovered from COVID-19 (not recorded which).

This clone was picked up a small number of times. V gene TRBV4-1 combines with J gene TRBJ2-2, with a possible D match to TRBD2 (5 bases). Germline assignment: CDR1 MGHRA and CDR2 YSYEKL. Trimming pared 1 base from V and 8 bases from J, leaving 11 bases between. The CDR3 totals 14 residues. CDR3 residues: CASSQGLLTGELFF. The CDR3 region has the DNA TGCGCCAGCAGCCAAGGACTATTGACGGGGGAGCTGTTTTTT.

V and J are TRBV15 and TRBJ1-1, with TRBD1 identical over 7 bases. The ends lost 4 bases at V and 5 bases at J; junction bases unmatched: 7. The germline gives CDR1 LNHNV, CDR2 YYDKDF (reference sequence). This CDR3 contains 14 residues. The CDR3: CATSTGTEWTEAFF. The CDR3 bases are TGTGCCACCAGCACCGGGACAGAGTGGACTGAAGCTTTCTTT.